In its sample, the clone carrying this T cell receptor beta chain was seen a few times. Generated by immunoSEQ multiplex PCR, the TCRdb table keeps only in-frame clones and is missing some. This sample has over a million clones; over 95% occur once, and the top ten carry more than 0.9%. This sample was included in a study of shared clonotypes between healthy human individuals. V gave up 6 bases and J gave up 11 bases; unmatched junction bases: 10. The germline V gene encodes CDR1 MNHNS and CDR2 SASEGT. The CDR3 has 13 residues. Sequencing was carried out using naive CD4+ T cells sorted from blood. Documented subset: CD45RA+ positively selected. V and J are TRBV6-1 and TRBJ1-5; TRBD1 matches 7 bases. The sequence was obtained from a young man in good health. The CDR3 bases are TGTGCCAGCAGGACAGGGCGCCCCAAGGCCCAGCATTTT. It codes for CASRTGRPKAQHF.